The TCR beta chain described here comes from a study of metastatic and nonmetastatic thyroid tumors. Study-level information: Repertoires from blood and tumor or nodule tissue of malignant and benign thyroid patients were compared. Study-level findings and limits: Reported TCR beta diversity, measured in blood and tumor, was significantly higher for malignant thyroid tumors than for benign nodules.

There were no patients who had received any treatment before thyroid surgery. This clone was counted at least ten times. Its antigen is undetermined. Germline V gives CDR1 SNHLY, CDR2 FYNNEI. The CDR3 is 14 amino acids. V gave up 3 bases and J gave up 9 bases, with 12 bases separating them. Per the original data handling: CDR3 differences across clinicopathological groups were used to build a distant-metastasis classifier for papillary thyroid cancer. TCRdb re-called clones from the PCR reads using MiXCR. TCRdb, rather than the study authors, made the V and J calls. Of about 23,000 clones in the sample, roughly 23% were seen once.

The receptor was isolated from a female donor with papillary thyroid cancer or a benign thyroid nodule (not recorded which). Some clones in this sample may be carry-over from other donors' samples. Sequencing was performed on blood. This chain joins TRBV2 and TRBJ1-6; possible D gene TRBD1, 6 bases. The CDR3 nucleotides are TGTGCCAGCAGTGACAGGGGATTGGTTTCACCCCTCCACTTT. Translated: CASSDRGLVSPLHF.